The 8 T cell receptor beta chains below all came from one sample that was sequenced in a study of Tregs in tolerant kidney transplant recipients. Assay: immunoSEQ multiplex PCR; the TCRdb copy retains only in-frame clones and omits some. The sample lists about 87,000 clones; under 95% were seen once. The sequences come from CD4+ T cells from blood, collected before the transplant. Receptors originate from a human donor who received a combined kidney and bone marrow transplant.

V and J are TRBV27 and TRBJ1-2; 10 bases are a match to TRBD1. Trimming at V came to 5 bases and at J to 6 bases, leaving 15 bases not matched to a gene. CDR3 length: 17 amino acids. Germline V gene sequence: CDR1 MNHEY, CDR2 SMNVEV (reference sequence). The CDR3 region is CASSPSRDRGTVNGYTF. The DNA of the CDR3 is TGTGCCAGCAGTCCGTCCCGGGACAGGGGAACGGTAAATGGCTACACCTTC.

The DNA for the CDR3 is TGTGCCAGCTCACCACCAGCGAACACTGAAGCTTTCTTT. Its translation is CASSPPANTEAFF. The genes are TRBV18 and TRBJ1-1; D is unclear. Germline lookup yields CDR1 KGHSH and CDR2 LQKENI. CDR3 size: 13 residues. V gave up 0 bases and J gave up 1 base, with 3 bases separating them.

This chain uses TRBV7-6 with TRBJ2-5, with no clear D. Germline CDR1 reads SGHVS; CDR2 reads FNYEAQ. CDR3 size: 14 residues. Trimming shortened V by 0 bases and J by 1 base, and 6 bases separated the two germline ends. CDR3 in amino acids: CASSLAGSQETQYF. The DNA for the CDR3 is TGTGCCAGCAGCTTAGCGGGCAGCCAAGAGACCCAGTACTTC.

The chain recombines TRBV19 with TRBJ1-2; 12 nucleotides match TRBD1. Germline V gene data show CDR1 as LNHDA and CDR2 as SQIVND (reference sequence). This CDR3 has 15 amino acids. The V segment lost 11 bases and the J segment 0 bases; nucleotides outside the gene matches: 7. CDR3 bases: TGTGCCTCGAAGGGACAGGGGGCTTCTAACTATGGCTACACCTTC. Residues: CASKGQGASNYGYTF.

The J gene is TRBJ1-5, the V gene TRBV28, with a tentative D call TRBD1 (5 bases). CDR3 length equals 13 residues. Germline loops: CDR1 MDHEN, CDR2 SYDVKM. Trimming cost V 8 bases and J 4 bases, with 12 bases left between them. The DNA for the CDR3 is TGTGCCAGCGAGGACACGGAGAATCAGCCCCAGCATTTT. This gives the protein CASEDTENQPQHF.

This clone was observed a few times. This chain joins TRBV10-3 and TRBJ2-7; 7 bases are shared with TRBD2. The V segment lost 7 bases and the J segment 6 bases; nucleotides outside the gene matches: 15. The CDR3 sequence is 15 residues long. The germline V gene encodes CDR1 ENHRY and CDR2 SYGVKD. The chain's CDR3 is CAIKSSGGSPGEQYF. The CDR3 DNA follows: TGTGCCATCAAAAGTTCGGGAGGTTCCCCCGGCGAGCAGTACTTC.

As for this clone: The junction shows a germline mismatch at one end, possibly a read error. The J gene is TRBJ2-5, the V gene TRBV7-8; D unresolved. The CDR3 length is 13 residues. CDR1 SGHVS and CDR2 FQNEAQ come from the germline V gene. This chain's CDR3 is CASSLGLAVENNF. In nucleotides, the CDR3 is TGTGCCAGCAGCTTAGGCTTAGCCGTGGAGAATAACTTC.

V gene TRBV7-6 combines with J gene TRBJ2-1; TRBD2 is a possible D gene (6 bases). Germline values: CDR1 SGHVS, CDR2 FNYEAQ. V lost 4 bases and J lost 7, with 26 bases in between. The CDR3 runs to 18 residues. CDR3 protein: CASSSTPLSGRHWNEQFF. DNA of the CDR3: TGTGCCAGCAGCTCTACTCCCCTCAGCGGGCGACATTGGAATGAGCAGTTCTTC. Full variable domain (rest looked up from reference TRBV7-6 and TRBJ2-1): GAGVSQSPRYKVTKRGQDVALRCDPISGHVSLYWYRQALGQGPEFLTYFNYEAQQDKSGLPNDRFSAERPEGSISTLTIQRTEQRDSAMYRCASSSTPLSGRHWNEQFFGPGTRLTVL.